The clone carrying this T cell receptor (beta chain) has more than one count but fewer than ten. Its cognate antigen is unknown. Clones were sequenced by immunoSEQ multiplex PCR, and TCRdb holds only the in-frame ones, with some missing. Seen here are fewer than 65,000 clones, about 91% observed once, and the top ten hold 4% to 5%. Trimming stripped 3 bases from V and 0 bases from J, with 12 bases between. CDR3 length: 15 residues. CDR1 and CDR2 from the germline V gene are LGHNA and YNFKEQ. The data derive from a study of OX40 agonist ivuxolimab in advanced cancers. Study background: Partial responses, seen in three patients, involved one hepatocellular carcinoma and two cutaneous melanomas.

Whole-study results and caveats: Clonal expansion was among the lowest in partial responders at 0.1-3.0 mg/kg, especially CD8+.

This rearrangement joins TRBV4-2 to TRBJ2-7; D is possibly TRBD1 (6 bases). The sequencing used CD4+ or CD8+ T cells sorted from blood, collected in a trial of the OX40 agonist ivuxolimab. This TCR was recovered from an adult with an advanced solid tumor such as melanoma, head and neck, liver or kidney cancer. The CDR3 nucleotides are TGTGCCAGCAGCCAGGCCGGGACATCCTCCTACGAGCAGTACTTC. Residues: CASSQAGTSSYEQYF.